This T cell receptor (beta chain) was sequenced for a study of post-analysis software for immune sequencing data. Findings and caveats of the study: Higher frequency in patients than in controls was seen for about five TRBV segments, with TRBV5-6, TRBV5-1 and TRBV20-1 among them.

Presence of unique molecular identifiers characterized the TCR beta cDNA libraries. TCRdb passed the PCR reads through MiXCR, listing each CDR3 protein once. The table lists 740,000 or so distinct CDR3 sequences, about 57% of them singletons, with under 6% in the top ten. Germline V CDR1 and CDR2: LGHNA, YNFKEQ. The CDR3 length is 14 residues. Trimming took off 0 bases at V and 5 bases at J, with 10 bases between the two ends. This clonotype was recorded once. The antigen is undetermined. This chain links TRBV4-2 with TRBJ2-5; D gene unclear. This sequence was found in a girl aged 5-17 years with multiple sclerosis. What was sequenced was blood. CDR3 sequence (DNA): TGTGCCAGCAGCCAAGAGCCCATCCGGGAGACCCAGTACTTC. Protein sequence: CASSQEPIRETQYF.